This TCR beta chain derives from a study of blood T cells in healthy people across ages. For the second PCR, which ran for roughly 7 to 11 cycles, a sample-barcoded 5' primer and a J-beta primer mix were used. Each CDR3 protein gets one entry after TCRdb re-called the 5' RACE reads with MiXCR. The profile shows 800,000 to 950,000 distinct CDR3 sequences, just under 30% of them singletons. The CDR3 has 15 amino acids. Germline V gene lookup returns CDR1 DFQATT and CDR2 SNEGSKA (reference sequence). Turning to this clonotype: At one end, the junction sequence differs from germline, possibly due to a read error.

This sample also appeared in a second study, on T cells of mothers and their children.

The sample was blood. The chain joins TRBV20-1 to TRBJ2-7; perhaps D is TRBD1 or TRBD2 (5 bases each). The origin of this receptor is a woman aged 40 to 50 in good health. The CDR3 coding sequence is TGCAGTACTAGAGATCATAGGCAGGGTTTGGGCGAGCAGTACTTC. This codes for CSTRDHRQGLGEQYF.